This TCR beta chain was recorded in a study of T cell repertoires in cytomegalovirus infection. TCRdb passed the reads through MiXCR, listing each CDR3 protein once. This table has some 920,000 distinct CDR3 sequences, roughly 30% appearing once. Details on this clonotype: Antigen: not known.

CDR1 and CDR2 from the germline V gene are MNHNS and SASEGT. V was clipped by 8 bases and J by 11 bases, with 21 bases between them. The CDR3 sequence is 13 residues long. Whole-study findings and limits: Based on cumulative public TCR beta family frequency, carriers of CMV plus the relevant HLA were identified. Dominating the ex vivo response were TCR beta clonotypes that were CMV-specific and HLA-C-restricted.

Sequenced here: cultured CD8+ T cells from PBMCs, sampled from culture after CMV antigen stimulation. The receptor was isolated from a human donor in good health (CMV status not recorded). Some clones in this sample may be carry-over from other donors' samples. This chain connects TRBV6-1 to TRBJ1-1, with a weak D call TRBD1 (5 bases). The CDR3 reads CASCLDTSREAFF. The CDR3 bases are TGTGCCAGCTGTCTGGACACCTCGCGAGAGGCTTTCTTT.